This T cell receptor beta chain was identified during a study of spatial heterogeneity in lung cancer (dated by TCRdb to between 2018 and 2021). Broadly, across the study: Beta-chain transcripts were consistently detected in greater numbers than alpha-chain transcripts, which likely reflects a higher abundance of beta-chain transcripts. The study linked features of the TCR repertoire to counts of nonsynonymous mutations, which were determined by whole-exome sequencing of tumor tissue. The study quantitatively compared TCR alpha and beta repertoires across multiple tumor regions, matched nontumor lung and blood in non-small cell lung cancer. Both alpha and beta chains were TCR-sequenced in samples taken at surgery, namely 220 tumor regions, fewer than 85 matched nontumor lung samples and 56 PBMC samples. In the raw uncorrected reads, each unique combination of TCR and UMI appeared more than ten times on average.

Taken with the paper, the label for time point translates to: sample taken at primary tumor resection. Samples were obtained from 72 patients with early-stage, untreated non-small cell lung cancer from the lung TRACERx cohort. For TCR sequencing, whole RNA was extracted from tumor and nontumor lung tissue, or from cryopreserved PBMC samples, and no cell sorting was done. Only patients with enough RNA available from two or more tumor regions were chosen for TCR sequencing. Receptors were amplified or captured by 5' RACE. Reads for this sample came from a NextSeq 500. To allow correction of PCR and sequencing errors, the TCR library protocol tagged every TCR cDNA molecule with a unique molecular identifier. On the authors' methods: TCR identification, UMI-based error correction and CDR3 extraction were all carried out with Decombinator tools. Expanded TCRs were defined as those above a frequency of 2 per 1,000, corresponding to the top 1% of the tumor frequency distribution. Renyi diversity was computed with the R vegan package after each repertoire had been subsampled 100 times to 5,000 TCRs. CDR3 similarity networks were built from amino acid triplet string-kernel similarity, with CDR3s being connected when pairwise similarity was above 0.82. TCRdb handled the public reads itself, with Q25 trimming in fastp and clone calling in MiXCR, and kept productive beta chains. Every distinct CDR3 protein forms one entry, paired with its most common genes and DNA. For this entry, the V and J calls and clone size follow TCRdb and not the study's own pipeline. The sample table shows about 7,900 distinct CDR3 sequences, and 3.5% to 5.5% are seen once. Clones ranked in the top ten supply approximately 30% of the sample.

Study-level results and caveats: Confirming at a functional level the hypothesis that regional TCRs recognize regional mutations was considered to require additional single-cell paired TCR alpha and beta sequencing. Ubiquitous expanded tumor TCRs were found in blood more often at tumor resection than at routine follow-up.

Remarks on this clonotype: No antigen is known for it. Base qualities are not recorded, but no much larger clone differs from it by a single base.

The sequencing here drew on PBMCs, taken at surgery. This clonotype was obtained from a male donor with early-stage non-small cell lung cancer.

The DNA is TGTGCCAGCAGCTTATCCTCTACCACAGATACGCAGTATTTT. It translates as CASSLSSTTDTQYF. The chain links TRBV11-3 with TRBJ2-3; the D gene assignment is ambiguous. The CDR3 sequence holds 14 residues, the cysteine and phenylalanine included. Only the CDR3 DNA stays, 42 bases, in frame from base 1. The trim is 2 bases for V and 2 bases for J, with a gap of 8 bases between the germline ends. CDR1 is given as SGHNT and CDR2 as YENEEA, both from the germline V gene.